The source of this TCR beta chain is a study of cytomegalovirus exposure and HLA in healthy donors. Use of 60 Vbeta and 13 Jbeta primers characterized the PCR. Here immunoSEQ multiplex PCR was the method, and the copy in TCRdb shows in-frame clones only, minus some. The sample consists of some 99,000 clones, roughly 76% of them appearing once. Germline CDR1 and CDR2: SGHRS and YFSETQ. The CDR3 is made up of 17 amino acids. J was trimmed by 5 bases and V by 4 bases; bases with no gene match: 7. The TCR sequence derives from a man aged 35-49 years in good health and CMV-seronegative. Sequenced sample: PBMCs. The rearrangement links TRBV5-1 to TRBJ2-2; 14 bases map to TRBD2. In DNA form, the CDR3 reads TGCGCCAGCAGCCCGGGACTAGCGGGGGCCCTAACCGGGGAGCTGTTTTTT. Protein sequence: CASSPGLAGALTGELFF.